One T cell receptor beta chain is described in this entry. Germline and junction disagree at one end, which may indicate a read error. TCRdb redid the calling of the 5' RACE reads with MiXCR, one entry per CDR3 protein. The data contain a few hundred thousand distinct CDR3 sequences, 20% to 25% of them singletons. This CDR3 has 15 residues. This specimen comes from a study of T-cell memory formation after mild COVID-19. This chain uses TRBV12-3 or TRBV12-4 with TRBJ1-5; D unclear. This clonotype was sampled from a man aged 18 to 35 who had mild COVID-19 (a few samples of this study predate the infection). Cell type and time point are not known. The sample comprised PBMCs or a T cell subset sorted from them (not recorded which). The CDR3 DNA is TGTGCCAGCAGCCAGACTACATTCGGCAATCAGCCACAGCATTTT. Translated: CASSQTTFGNQPQHF.